The clone carrying this T cell receptor beta chain showed up many times. Its specificity is unknown. One junction end disagrees with the germline gene, perhaps due to a read error. The sample originates from a study of T cells in Graves' hyperthyroidism and ophthalmopathy. Notes on the study in general: Most expanded thyroid clonotypes above 0.001 recurred in blood. A 13 V-J signature model discriminated ophthalmopathy versus stable hyperthyroidism.

Germline V gene data show CDR1 as SGHRS and CDR2 as YFSETQ. The CDR3 runs 16 residues. Orbital computed tomography and thyroid ultrasound, together with serum TRAb and thyroxine and clinical symptoms, were used for diagnoses. PBMCs were collected from an approximately 9.5 ml volume of fresh peripheral blood. Researchers amplified the TCR beta CDR3 regions from RNA transcripts. Using the HTBI primer set, a first-round RT-PCR was run on the TCR CDR3. TCRdb reprocessed the multiplex PCR reads via MiXCR and lists one record per CDR3 protein. Of about 640,000 distinct CDR3 sequences in the sample, less than 25% were seen once.

Material: blood. V usage is TRBV5-1 and J usage is TRBJ1-5; the D gene is possibly TRBD1 (5 bases). The sequence came from a man younger than 45 with Graves' ophthalmopathy. In nucleotides, the CDR3 is TGCGCCAGCAGTTTGGGGGTTGGAGGCTTCAATCAGCCCCAGCATTTT. Translating it yields CASSLGVGGFNQPQHF.